Listed here are 14 T cell receptor beta chains from one sample, sequenced in a study of identical twins. TCRdb recomputed calls from the 5' RACE reads with MiXCR, one row per CDR3 protein. The table lists around 280,000 distinct CDR3 sequences, about 8.1% of them singletons, with more than 2% in the top ten. These sequences were also reported in another study, on yellow fever vaccine responses in identical twins.

Sequenced: memory (CD45RO+) T cells sorted from blood. These receptors came from a woman younger than 30 in good health.

In this sample, this clonotype turned up many times. This chain connects TRBV5-1 to TRBJ2-1; D may be TRBD1 (5 bases). CDR3 length: 16 residues. Trimming left V 4 bases short and J 7 bases short, with 21 bases between. CDR1 and CDR2 from the germline V gene are SGHRS and YFSETQ. The CDR3 protein is CASSPHSGQGLNEQFF. CDR3 in DNA: TGCGCCAGCAGCCCCCACTCCGGACAAGGTTTGAATGAGCAGTTCTTC.

This clonotype was recorded a few times. The gene calls are TRBV19 and TRBJ2-7; D is possibly TRBD1 or TRBD2 (5 bases each). CDR1 is LNHDA and CDR2 is SQIVND in the germline V gene (reference sequence). The V gene lost 6 bases and the J gene lost 3 bases, with 12 bases spanning the gap. CDR3 size: 13 residues. The DNA for the CDR3 is TGTGCCAGTAGGCCGGGACCACGCTACGAGCAGTACTTC. This codes for CASRPGPRYEQYF.

The chain has TRBV25-1 and TRBJ1-2; the match to TRBD1 covers 7 bases. The germline V gene has CDR1 MGHDK and CDR2 SYGVNS. The CDR3 contains 13 residues. V shed 6 bases and J 5 bases; nucleotides not matched to a gene: 6. In nucleotides, the CDR3 is TGTGCCAGCAGACGACAGGGAGGGTATGGCTACACCTTC. Protein: CASRRQGGYGYTF.

This sequence joins TRBV20-1 and TRBJ2-5; 11 bases are a match to TRBD2. The CDR3 covers 15 residues. Germline assignment: CDR1 DFQATT and CDR2 SNEGSKA (reference sequence). The junction had 9 bases not matched to a gene; V was cut back by 8 bases and J by 1 base. CDR3 region: CSSLGTSGTQETQYF. As DNA, the CDR3 is TGCAGTTCGCTTGGGACTAGCGGAACCCAAGAGACCCAGTACTTC.

This clonotype occurred many times. The chain joins TRBV5-6 to TRBJ2-7, with 10 bases lining up with TRBD2. The CDR3 runs to 16 residues. After removal of 1 base from V and 4 bases from J, the junction contained 8 bases not matched to a gene. Germline loops: CDR1 SGHDT, CDR2 YYEEEE. The CDR3 bases are TGTGCCAGCAGCTTGTCTTGGACTAGCGGAATGTACGAGCAGTACGTC. Encoded protein: CASSLSWTSGMYEQYV.

The rearrangement uses TRBV4-1 and TRBJ1-1; D uncertain. This CDR3 contains 13 residues. Germline V lookup: CDR1 MGHRA, CDR2 YSYEKL. Trimming removed 8 bases from V and 1 base from J, with 11 bases in between. CDR3 nucleotide sequence: TGCGCCAGCCTAGGCCCTCCGAACACTGAAGCTTTCTTT. Protein: CASLGPPNTEAFF.

This clonotype was seen ten or more times. V and J are TRBV20-1 and TRBJ1-1; D possibly corresponds to TRBD1 (6 bases). Deletions cut 5 bases from V and 4 bases from J, with 14 bases between. Germline V lookup: CDR1 DFQATT, CDR2 SNEGSKA (reference sequence). This CDR3 comprises 13 residues. The CDR3 loop is CSAAEGGRTEAFF. In nucleotides, the CDR3 is TGCAGTGCTGCAGAGGGGGGACGCACTGAAGCTTTCTTT.

This clonotype appeared a few times. The chain is built from TRBV3-1 and TRBJ1-6, with 7 bases aligning to TRBD1. The V segment lost 1 base and the J segment 9 bases; nucleotides outside the gene matches: 6. The CDR3 sequence is 15 residues long. The germline V gene encodes CDR1 LGHDT and CDR2 YNNKEL (reference sequence). The CDR3: CASSQGTGRGSPLHF. The CDR3 DNA follows: TGTGCCAGCAGCCAAGGGACAGGAAGGGGTTCACCCCTCCACTTT.

This clonotype has more than one count but fewer than ten. V is TRBV4-2 and J is TRBJ2-7, with 7 nucleotides matching TRBD2. Germline CDR1 reads LGHNA; CDR2 reads YNFKEQ. J was trimmed by 4 bases and V by 1 base; bases with no gene match: 7. The CDR3 loop spans 15 amino acids. DNA for the CDR3: TGTGCCAGCAGCCAAGCGGCGGGAGTCTTATACGAGCAGTACTTC. The encoded protein is CASSQAAGVLYEQYF.

This clonotype was seen more than once but under ten times. This chain uses TRBV3-1 with TRBJ2-2, with D possibly called TRBD1 or TRBD2 (6 bases each). Germline CDR1 LGHDT, CDR2 YNNKEL (reference sequence). Trimming cost V 1 base and J 5 bases, with 20 bases left between them. The length of the CDR3 is 18 residues. The chain's CDR3 is CASSQAQLGGTSTGELFF. The CDR3 DNA is TGTGCCAGCAGCCAAGCCCAACTAGGGGGGACTTCGACCGGGGAGCTGTTTTTT.

This clonotype was recorded a few times. The J gene is TRBJ1-5, the V gene TRBV20-1; no definite D call. The germline V gene encodes CDR1 DFQATT and CDR2 SNEGSKA (reference sequence). The CDR3 contains 13 residues. V was pared by 6 bases and J by 5 bases, with 14 bases between. The CDR3 region has the DNA TGCAGTGCGGCCGTTACGGATTATCAGCCCCAGCATTTT. Protein sequence: CSAAVTDYQPQHF.

Only a few counts were recorded for this clonotype. The chain links TRBV5-1 to TRBJ1-4; 11 nucleotides align to TRBD1. The CDR3 length is 17 residues. Germline lookup yields CDR1 SGHRS and CDR2 YFSETQ. The junction had 8 bases not matched to a gene; V was cut back by 3 bases and J by 4 bases. The CDR3, as DNA: TGCGCCAGCAGCTCCTGGACAGGGGGCAGTGGTAATGAAAAACTGTTTTTT. Amino acid sequence: CASSSWTGGSGNEKLFF.

This clonotype showed up just a few times. This chain joins TRBV6-1 and TRBJ2-5; 7 positions match TRBD2. The CDR3 has 14 amino acids. Germline CDR1 is MNHNS and CDR2 is SASEGT. With V trimmed by 6 bases and J by 3 bases, 7 bases remained unmatched. CDR3 in amino acids: CASRGLTRKETQYF. As DNA, the CDR3 is TGTGCCAGCAGGGGACTAACGAGAAAAGAGACCCAGTACTTC.

This clonotype showed up just a few times. The J gene is TRBJ1-5, the V gene TRBV25-1, with D possibly TRBD1 on 5 matching bases. Germline lookup yields CDR1 MGHDK and CDR2 SYGVNS. The CDR3 totals 14 residues. Trimming took off 4 bases at V and 9 bases at J, with 16 bases between the two ends. The CDR3 DNA reads TGTGCCAGCAGTGGGGTGGGGCAGGCCAGGCCCCAGCATTTT. Residues: CASSGVGQARPQHF.